These T cell receptor beta chains were read from a single sample in a study of OX40 agonist ivuxolimab in advanced cancers. This table comes from immunoSEQ multiplex PCR, and its TCRdb copy is limited to in-frame clones, with some not included. Of 60,000 to 65,000 clones listed, 75% to 95% are singletons. The specimen comprised CD4+ or CD8+ T cells sorted from blood, sampled in a trial of the OX40 agonist ivuxolimab. All receptors derive from an adult with an advanced solid tumor such as melanoma, head and neck, liver or kidney cancer. Each CDR3 is given with its conserved first and last residue. D genes are given only for firm matches. Only some rows state a clone size, as once, few, many or a class for expanded clones.

D: TRBD1
J: TRBJ1-1
V: TRBV28
size: NA
CDR3: CASSSPGTGGTEAFF
DNA: TGTGCCAGCAGTTCGCCCGGGACAGGGGGCACTGAAGCTTTCTTT

D: NA
J: TRBJ2-1
V: TRBV5-4
size: NA
CDR3: CASSLADNEQFF
DNA: TGTGCCAGCAGCTTGGCGGACAATGAGCAGTTCTTC

D: NA
J: TRBJ1-2
V: TRBV6-1
size: NA
CDR3: CASHRQRMTSGYTF
DNA: TGTGCCAGCCATAGACAGAGAATGACGAGTGGCTACACCTTC

D: NA
J: TRBJ1-5
V: TRBV12-5
size: few
CDR3: CASGLPPRRNGGNQPQHF
DNA: TGTGCTAGTGGTTTGCCTCCTCGACGTAACGGGGGCAATCAGCCCCAGCATTTT

D: NA
J: TRBJ2-7
V: TRBV4-3
size: few
CDR3: CASSQRTVSYEQYF
DNA: TGCGCCAGCAGCCAACGGACAGTATCCTACGAGCAGTACTTC

D: NA
J: TRBJ2-1
V: TRBV9
size: NA
CDR3: CASSSLAPYNEQFF
DNA: TGTGCCAGCAGCTCCTTAGCGCCCTACAATGAGCAGTTCTTC

D: NA
J: TRBJ2-1
V: TRBV11-2
size: NA
CDR3: CASSPGMSSYNEQFF
DNA: TGTGCCAGCAGCCCTGGTATGAGCTCCTACAATGAGCAGTTCTTC

D: NA
J: TRBJ2-1
V: TRBV25-1
size: NA
CDR3: CASSRPGNYNEQFF
DNA: TGTGCCAGCAGTAGGCCAGGGAACTACAATGAGCAGTTCTTC

D: NA
J: TRBJ1-5
V: TRBV7-2
size: NA
CDR3: CASSQAFNQPQHF
DNA: TGTGCCAGCAGCCAAGCCTTTAATCAGCCCCAGCATTTT

D: NA
J: TRBJ1-2
V: TRBV25-1
size: NA
CDR3: CASSGGRNYGYTF
DNA: TGTGCCAGCAGCGGGGGTAGAAACTATGGCTACACCTTC

D: TRBD1
J: TRBJ2-2
V: TRBV7-9
size: NA
CDR3: CASSLRGRSTGELFF
DNA: TGTGCCAGCAGCCTCAGGGGGCGCAGCACCGGGGAGCTGTTTTTT

D: NA
J: TRBJ2-2
V: TRBV11-3
size: once
CDR3: CASSLVQTMNTGELFF
DNA: TGTGCCAGCAGCTTAGTCCAGACTATGAACACCGGGGAGCTGTTTTTT

D: NA
J: TRBJ1-1
V: TRBV18
size: NA
CDR3: CASSRRQLQQVNTEAFF
DNA: TGTGCCAGCTCACGGCGACAACTACAACAAGTAAACACTGAAGCTTTCTTT

D: TRBD1
J: TRBJ2-2
V: TRBV9
size: NA
CDR3: CASSVNQGAGTGELFF
DNA: TGTGCCAGCAGCGTAAACCAGGGGGCTGGAACCGGGGAGCTGTTTTTT

D: TRBD2
J: TRBJ2-3
V: TRBV10-3
size: once
CDR3: CAISGETGTSPGVTDTQYF
DNA: TGTGCCATCAGTGGAGAGACCGGGACTAGCCCGGGAGTGACAGATACGCAGTATTTT

D: NA
J: TRBJ2-5
V: TRBV6-5
size: NA
CDR3: CASSYMETQYF
DNA: TGTGCCAGCAGTTACATGGAGACCCAGTACTTC

D: NA
J: TRBJ1-1
V: TRBV11-2
size: NA
CDR3: CASSADSGANTEAFF
DNA: TGTGCCAGCAGCGCGGACAGCGGCGCGAACACTGAAGCTTTCTTT

D: TRBD1
J: TRBJ2-3
V: TRBV5-6
size: NA
CDR3: CASSLRDRTVYF
DNA: TGTGCCAGCAGCTTGCGGGACAGGACGGTGTATTTT

D: NA
J: TRBJ2-3
V: TRBV6-6
size: NA
CDR3: CASTRQSTDTQYF
DNA: TGTGCCAGCACAAGGCAAAGCACAGATACGCAGTATTTT

D: NA
J: TRBJ2-3
V: TRBV7-9
size: NA
CDR3: CASSLDRVRDTQYF
DNA: TGTGCCAGCAGCTTAGACAGGGTGAGAGATACGCAGTATTTT

D: NA
J: TRBJ2-3
V: TRBV12-5
size: NA
CDR3: CASGLSGGGADTQYF
DNA: TGTGCTAGTGGTTTGTCGGGGGGCGGTGCAGATACGCAGTATTTT

D: NA
J: TRBJ2-7
V: TRBV7-5
size: NA
CDR3: CVRSPQYPGDSYEQYF
DNA: TGTGTCAGAAGCCCGCAATACCCGGGGGACTCCTACGAGCAGTACTTC

D: TRBD1
J: TRBJ2-7
V: TRBV2
size: NA
CDR3: CASSVSQGAVEQYF
DNA: TGTGCCAGCAGTGTTAGCCAGGGGGCGGTCGAGCAGTACTTC

D: NA
J: TRBJ1-5
V: TRBV5-6
size: NA
CDR3: CASSLGTVGKQPQHF
DNA: TGTGCCAGCAGCTTGGGGACAGTGGGGAAGCAGCCCCAGCATTTT

D: NA
J: TRBJ1-5
V: TRBV12-2
size: NA
CDR3: CASRRQRNQPQHF
DNA: TGTGCAAGTCGCCGACAGAGGAATCAGCCCCAGCATTTT

D: NA
J: TRBJ1-2
V: TRBV11-3
size: NA
CDR3: CASSQGNYGYTF
DNA: TGTGCCAGCAGCCAGGGCAACTATGGCTACACCTTC

D: TRBD2
J: TRBJ2-1
V: TRBV11-3
size: NA
CDR3: CASSFTGLAAEQFF
DNA: TGTGCCAGCAGCTTCACGGGACTAGCGGCCGAGCAGTTCTTC

D: NA
J: TRBJ2-5
V: TRBV11-1
size: once
CDR3: CASSLEVSTETQYF
DNA: TGTGCCAGCAGCTTAGAAGTATCCACAGAGACCCAGTACTTC

D: TRBD1
J: TRBJ1-3
V: TRBV7-7
size: NA
CDR3: CASSSGQGNTIYF
DNA: TGTGCCAGCAGCTCGGGACAGGGGAACACCATATATTTT

D: TRBD2
J: TRBJ2-7
V: TRBV5-4
size: NA
CDR3: CASSLTSGFPSYEQYF
DNA: TGTGCCAGCAGCTTGACTAGCGGGTTCCCCTCCTACGAGCAGTACTTC

D: TRBD1
J: TRBJ1-5
V: TRBV11-2
size: NA
CDR3: CASSSTGGGQPQHF
DNA: TGTGCCAGCAGCTCGACAGGGGGCGGTCAGCCCCAGCATTTT

D: NA
J: TRBJ2-3
V: TRBV7-8
size: NA
CDR3: CASSSPPWRQSTDTQYF
DNA: TGTGCCAGCAGCTCCCCCCCCTGGCGGCAGAGCACAGATACGCAGTATTTT

D: NA
J: TRBJ2-2
V: TRBV11-2
size: few
CDR3: CASSPGYAGELFF
DNA: TGTGCCAGCAGTCCAGGGTACGCCGGGGAGCTGTTTTTT

D: NA
J: TRBJ1-1
V: TRBV30
size: few
CDR3: CAWCLGNTEAFF
DNA: TGTGCCTGGTGTCTGGGGAACACTGAAGCTTTCTTT

D: TRBD2
J: TRBJ2-7
V: TRBV7-9
size: NA
CDR3: CASSLGTSGVEQYF
DNA: TGTGCCAGCAGCTTGGGGACTAGCGGGGTCGAGCAGTACTTC

D: NA
J: TRBJ2-1
V: TRBV5-1
size: once
CDR3: CASSLIVRASLLDEQFF
DNA: TGCGCCAGCAGCTTGATTGTCAGGGCATCTCTCCTGGATGAGCAGTTCTTC

D: NA
J: TRBJ2-2
V: TRBV10-2
size: once
CDR3: CASMNKGNTGELFF
DNA: TGCGCCAGCATGAATAAAGGAAACACCGGGGAGCTGTTTTTT

D: TRBD1
J: TRBJ1-4
V: TRBV29-1
size: NA
CDR3: CSVGQGAEKLFF
DNA: TGCAGCGTGGGACAGGGCGCGGAAAAACTGTTTTTT

D: TRBD2
J: TRBJ2-1
V: TRBV10-1
size: NA
CDR3: CASSESSGNRNEQFF
DNA: TGCGCCAGCAGTGAGTCCAGCGGGAATAGGAATGAGCAGTTCTTC

D: NA
J: TRBJ1-1
V: TRBV11-3
size: NA
CDR3: CASSLEVSGSTEAFF
DNA: TGTGCCAGCAGCTTAGAAGTAAGTGGAAGCACTGAAGCTTTCTTT

D: NA
J: TRBJ2-2
V: TRBV30
size: NA
CDR3: CAASFTGELFF
DNA: TGTGCCGCAAGCTTTACCGGGGAGCTGTTTTTT

D: NA
J: TRBJ2-5
V: TRBV2
size: NA
CDR3: CASTESGRLETQYF
DNA: TGTGCCAGCACCGAATCGGGGAGGTTGGAGACCCAGTACTTC

D: NA
J: TRBJ2-3
V: TRBV10-3
size: NA
CDR3: CASRATDTQYF
DNA: TGTGCCTCCAGAGCCACAGATACGCAGTATTTT

D: NA
J: TRBJ2-7
V: TRBV30
size: NA
CDR3: CAWSGTVPEQYF
DNA: TGTGCCTGGAGTGGGACTGTCCCCGAGCAGTACTTC

D: TRBD1
J: TRBJ1-3
V: TRBV19
size: NA
CDR3: CASNPTGGLAGNTIYF
DNA: TGTGCCAGTAATCCAACAGGGGGCCTGGCTGGAAACACCATATATTTT

D: NA
J: TRBJ2-7
V: TRBV5-1
size: NA
CDR3: CASSFAGPGEQYF
DNA: TGCGCCAGCAGCTTTGCGGGACCTGGCGAGCAGTACTTC

D: TRBD1
J: TRBJ1-1
V: TRBV27
size: NA
CDR3: CASSTNRGLNTEAFF
DNA: TGTGCCAGCAGTACGAACAGGGGCTTGAACACTGAAGCTTTCTTT

D: TRBD2
J: TRBJ2-7
V: TRBV14
size: NA
CDR3: CASSQRLAPSYEQYF
DNA: TGTGCCAGCAGCCAAAGACTAGCGCCTTCCTACGAGCAGTACTTC

D: NA
J: TRBJ2-5
V: TRBV30
size: NA
CDR3: CAWSGTTREQYF
DNA: TGTGCCTGGAGTGGGACTACCAGAGAGCAGTACTTC

D: TRBD2
J: TRBJ2-1
V: TRBV15
size: NA
CDR3: CATSRRRTSGSPMYEQFF
DNA: TGTGCCACCAGCAGACGCCGGACTAGCGGGTCCCCCATGTATGAGCAGTTCTTC

D: TRBD1
J: TRBJ1-5
V: TRBV7-2
size: NA
CDR3: CASSFTGTDQPQHF
DNA: TGTGCCAGCAGCTTCACCGGGACAGATCAGCCCCAGCATTTT

D: TRBD1
J: TRBJ1-4
V: TRBV19
size: once
CDR3: CASSTDRGTNEKLFF
DNA: TGTGCCAGTAGTACGGACAGGGGAACTAATGAAAAACTGTTTTTT

D: NA
J: TRBJ1-6
V: TRBV6-5
size: NA
CDR3: CASNQNGAYNSPLHF
DNA: TGTGCCAGCAACCAAAACGGGGCCTATAATTCACCCCTCCACTTT

D: NA
J: TRBJ2-1
V: TRBV5-6
size: NA
CDR3: CASSLGAWEQFF
DNA: TGTGCCAGCAGCTTAGGAGCATGGGAGCAGTTCTTC

D: NA
J: TRBJ2-2
V: TRBV7-2
size: NA
CDR3: CASSLRDSRGTGELFF
DNA: TGTGCCAGCAGCTTACGCGACTCGAGGGGCACCGGGGAGCTGTTTTTT